A selection of T cell receptor beta chains follows, all from one sample in a study of graft-versus-host responses after intestinal transplantation. Profiled with immunoSEQ multiplex PCR; TCRdb holds only in-frame clones, not every one. The data hold 100,000 or so clones, with 92% observed a single time. These receptors' targets are unknown. The input for sequencing was unstimulated CD4+ T cells sorted from spleen or lymph node cells, taken before intestinal transplant. These receptor sequences come from a human donor who received an intestinal transplant. Each CDR3 is given with its conserved first and last residue. Each record gives: V gene, J gene, CDR3 length, CDR3 protein.

TRBV4-2	TRBJ2-7	14	CASSVRQGSYEQYF
TRBV19	TRBJ2-7	15	CASSIAWESRSEQYF
TRBV7-8	TRBJ2-1	13	CASSLNRDNEQFF
TRBV27	TRBJ2-1	14	CASTSGRGLDEQFF
TRBV4-2	TRBJ1-6	16	CASSLPHGRMNSPLHF
TRBV6-1	TRBJ1-2	14	CASSLIQLNYGYTF
TRBV19	TRBJ1-1	15	CASIRDNSKNTEAFF
TRBV2	TRBJ2-1	11	CASTTYNEQFF
TRBV5-6	TRBJ2-4	16	CASSPDSLVAKNIQYF
TRBV2	TRBJ1-3	13	CASSGDRGYTIYF
TRBV5-1	TRBJ1-1	15	CASSSLSQGNTEAFF
TRBV5-1	TRBJ2-2	15	CASSFRVENTGELFF
TRBV5-1	TRBJ2-3	13	CASSPGETDTQYF
TRBV5-4	TRBJ2-5	15	CASSPLAGEAETQYF
TRBV4-1	TRBJ1-5	15	CASSRGQGSNQPQHF
TRBV11-2	TRBJ2-7	13	CASSLGYEYEQYF
TRBV10-2	TRBJ1-5	14	CASGIQGIYQPQHF
TRBV7-3	TRBJ2-1	15	CASSSWTGGYNEQFF
TRBV28	TRBJ2-7	16	CASSFAAFVESYEQYF
TRBV30	TRBJ1-4	14	CAWSMGQTNEKLFF